This passage covers 10 T cell receptor beta chains from one sample sequenced in a study of cytomegalovirus exposure and HLA in healthy donors. Use of 60 Vbeta and 13 Jbeta primers characterized the PCR. Libraries were prepared by immunoSEQ multiplex PCR; TCRdb keeps only in-frame clonotypes and omits some of them. The sample lists under 80,000 clones, about 77% seen once, with 5.4% in the top ten. Sequencing was done on a sample of PBMCs. The receptors come from a woman aged 25 to 45 in good health and CMV-seronegative.

This chain connects TRBV28 to TRBJ1-5; tentatively, D is TRBD1 (5 bases). V dropped 3 bases and J dropped 0 bases, with 12 bases sitting between them. The CDR3 spans 16 residues. CDR1 is MDHEN and CDR2 is SYDVKM in the germline V gene. The CDR3 protein is CASSLYRRNSNQPQHF. CDR3 in DNA: TGTGCCAGCAGTTTGTACAGGAGAAATAGCAATCAGCCCCAGCATTTT. Combining the CDR3 with reference TRBV28 and TRBJ1-5 gives the whole variable domain DVKVTQSSRYLVKRTGEKVFLECVQDMDHENMFWYRQDPGLGLRLIYFSYDVKMKEKGDIPEGYSVSREKKERFSLILESASTNQTSMYLCASSLYRRNSNQPQHFGDGTRLSIL.

The chain couples TRBV19 to TRBJ2-7, with D perhaps TRBD1 (5 bases). V shed 3 bases and J shed 3 bases, with 12 bases lying between them. The CDR3 totals 14 residues. Germline lookup yields CDR1 LNHDA and CDR2 SQIVND (reference sequence). The CDR3 bases are TGTGCCAGTAGTATGGGGCTAGGCAACTACGAGCAGTACTTC. Its protein product is CASSMGLGNYEQYF.

This clone was seen more than once but under ten times. This CDR3 is also generated by other DNA sequences in the sample. The rearrangement joins TRBV19 to TRBJ1-2; D is ambiguous. The CDR3 has 14 residues. The germline CDR1 and CDR2 sequences are LNHDA and SQIVND (reference sequence). CDR3 sequence reads: CAICKEKAAYGYTF. The CDR3, as DNA: TGTGCTATTTGCAAAGAGAAGGCGGCATACGGCTACACCTTC.

The V gene is TRBV7-9, the J gene TRBJ2-5, with D possibly being TRBD2 (6 bases). Deletions cut 1 base from V and 7 bases from J, with 7 bases between. The CDR3 extends over 12 amino acids. Per the germline V gene, CDR1 is SEHNR and CDR2 is FQNEAQ (reference sequence). CDR3 coding DNA: TGTGCCAGCAGCTTAGTGGGAGGGACCCAGTACTTC. Its translation is CASSLVGGTQYF. The variable domain in full, completed from reference TRBV7-9 and TRBJ2-5, reads DTGVSQNPRHKITKRGQNVTFRCDPISEHNRLYWYRQTLGQGPEFLTYFQNEAQLEKSRLLSDRFSAERPKGSFSTLEIQRTEQGDSAMYLCASSLVGGTQYFGPGTRLLVL.

The CDR3 DNA reads TGTGCCAGCAGTGACTTAGCCTCGTTGCTTCAGCAGTACTTC. It translates to CASSDLASLLQQYF. V is TRBV6-1 and J is TRBJ2-5; D unresolved. Germline lookup yields CDR1 MNHNS and CDR2 SASEGT. CDR3 length: 14 amino acids. With 3 bases removed from V and 11 bases from J, the gap between germline ends came to 19 bases.

V is TRBV6-5 and J is TRBJ2-1, with TRBD2 matching over 7 bases. CDR1 MNHEY and CDR2 SVGAGI come from the germline V gene. V shed 11 bases and J 6 bases; nucleotides not matched to a gene: 16. The CDR3 loop spans 15 amino acids. The CDR3 spells CAVSRGVGSGNEQFF. CDR3 DNA: TGTGCCGTAAGCCGGGGGGTCGGGTCCGGCAATGAGCAGTTCTTC.

CDR3 DNA: TGTGCCAGCAGTGAACACGGGCGGGGGGAGGAGGATACGCAGTATTTT. Translation: CASSEHGRGEEDTQYF. The chain couples TRBV2 to TRBJ2-3; 8 bases are shared with TRBD2. The CDR3 has 16 residues. Germline V gene lookup returns CDR1 SNHLY and CDR2 FYNNEI. The V gene end was trimmed by 2 bases and the J gene end by 6 bases; junction bases not matched to a gene: 10. The entire variable domain, with the rest obtained from reference TRBV2 and TRBJ2-3, is as follows: EPEVTQTPSHQVTQMGQEVILRCVPISNHLYFYWYRQILGQKVEFLVSFYNNEISEKSEIFDDQFSVERPDGSNFTLKIRSTKLEDSAMYFCASSEHGRGEEDTQYFGPGTRLTVL.

The chain carries TRBV28 and TRBJ2-1; D possibly corresponds to TRBD1 (5 bases). Germline assignment: CDR1 MDHEN and CDR2 SYDVKM. The CDR3 sequence is 13 residues long. V dropped 6 bases and J dropped 3 bases, with 9 bases sitting between them. This chain's CDR3 is CASSLDSYNEQFF. For the CDR3, the DNA is TGTGCCAGCAGCCTCGACAGCTACAATGAGCAGTTCTTC. Together with reference TRBV28 and TRBJ2-1, the CDR3 gives the full variable domain: DVKVTQSSRYLVKRTGEKVFLECVQDMDHENMFWYRQDPGLGLRLIYFSYDVKMKEKGDIPEGYSVSREKKERFSLILESASTNQTSMYLCASSLDSYNEQFFGPGTRLTVL.

The chain employs TRBV19 and TRBJ1-5, with a possible D match to TRBD1 (6 bases). This CDR3 is built from 21 residues. In germline, CDR1 is LNHDA, CDR2 SQIVND (reference sequence). The V end lost 1 base, the J end lost 0 bases, and 25 bases lay between the germline ends. For the CDR3, the DNA is TGTGCCAGTAGTATAGGTGTGGTAGGACAGCTAGCCCTATATAGCAATCAGCCCCAGCATTTT. Translating gives CASSIGVVGQLALYSNQPQHF.

The V call is TRBV27, the J call TRBJ1-1; a weak D match, TRBD1 (5 bases). V was cut by 1 base and J by 2 bases, with 8 bases left in between. Germline V gene lookup returns CDR1 MNHEY and CDR2 SMNVEV (reference sequence). The CDR3 is 14 residues long. The CDR3 bases are TGTGCCAGCAGTTTATTAGGGGCCAACACTGAAGCTTTCTTT. Protein: CASSLLGANTEAFF.